Listed below are T cell receptor beta chains from one sample, sequenced in a study of blood T cell repertoires in COVID-19. Produced via immunoSEQ multiplex PCR; TCRdb's table is partial and in-frame only. The sample gives 35,000 to 55,000 clones, about 88% of which show up once; 15% to 17% is in the top ten. Sequences were obtained from peripheral blood. Receptors originate from a man between 65 and 79 years old with active COVID-19. Each CDR3 is given with its conserved first and last residue. Fields, in order: clone size, D gene, J gene, V gene, CDR3 protein, CDR3 DNA. D genes are given only for firm matches. Clone size appears in some rows only: once, few, many, or a class for an expanded clone.

clone_size: .
d_call: .
j_call: TRBJ2-7
v_call: TRBV21-1
cdr3_aa: CASSNLLLGTGGYEQYF
cdr3_nt: TGTGCCAGCAGCAATCTCTTGTTAGGGACAGGCGGCTACGAGCAGTACTTC

clone_size: .
d_call: TRBD1
j_call: TRBJ2-7
v_call: TRBV28
cdr3_aa: CASSRTSGQNYEQYF
cdr3_nt: TGTGCCAGCAGTAGGACCTCGGGACAGAACTACGAGCAGTACTTC

clone_size: .
d_call: TRBD2
j_call: TRBJ2-3
v_call: TRBV6-6
cdr3_aa: CASSYPPSGSTDTQYF
cdr3_nt: TGTGCCAGCAGTTACCCTCCTAGCGGGAGCACAGATACGCAGTATTTT

clone_size: .
d_call: .
j_call: TRBJ1-2
v_call: TRBV6-5
cdr3_aa: CASRQGFFGYTF
cdr3_nt: TGTGCCAGCCGGCAGGGTTTTTTTGGCTACACCTTC

clone_size: .
d_call: TRBD1
j_call: TRBJ2-7
v_call: TRBV10-3
cdr3_aa: CAISARDRGDEQYF
cdr3_nt: TGTGCCATCAGTGCCCGGGACAGGGGGGACGAGCAGTACTTC

clone_size: .
d_call: .
j_call: TRBJ1-4
v_call: TRBV2
cdr3_aa: CASSEDGGGYEKLFF
cdr3_nt: TGTGCCAGCAGTGAAGATGGGGGGGGATACGAAAAACTGTTTTTT

clone_size: .
d_call: TRBD1
j_call: TRBJ1-2
v_call: TRBV28
cdr3_aa: CASSSGQEISTF
cdr3_nt: TGTGCCAGCAGTTCCGGACAGGAGATAAGCACCTTC

clone_size: .
d_call: TRBD1
j_call: TRBJ1-2
v_call: TRBV10-3
cdr3_aa: CAISVRTGTVYGYTF
cdr3_nt: TGTGCCATCAGTGTTCGGACAGGTACGGTCTATGGCTACACCTTC

clone_size: .
d_call: .
j_call: TRBJ1-1
v_call: TRBV5-1
cdr3_aa: CASSLAEGTEAFF
cdr3_nt: TGCGCCAGCAGCTTGGCCGAGGGCACTGAAGCTTTCTTT

clone_size: .
d_call: TRBD1
j_call: TRBJ1-4
v_call: TRBV6-5
cdr3_aa: CASSAGGLGEKLFF
cdr3_nt: TGTGCCAGCAGCGCAGGGGGCTTAGGTGAAAAACTGTTTTTT

clone_size: .
d_call: .
j_call: TRBJ2-7
v_call: TRBV3-1/TRBV3-2
cdr3_aa: CASSQGQAVYEQYF
cdr3_nt: TGTGCCAGCAGCCAAGGGCAGGCAGTCTACGAGCAGTACTTC

clone_size: .
d_call: .
j_call: TRBJ2-7
v_call: TRBV7-2
cdr3_aa: CASSSQRYEQYF
cdr3_nt: TGTGCCAGCAGCTCACAGAGATACGAGCAGTACTTC

clone_size: .
d_call: TRBD1
j_call: TRBJ1-1
v_call: TRBV3-1/TRBV3-2
cdr3_aa: CASSQLYDRGTEAFF
cdr3_nt: TGTGCCAGCAGCCAACTTTACGACAGGGGGACTGAAGCTTTCTTT

clone_size: .
d_call: TRBD1
j_call: TRBJ1-4
v_call: TRBV2
cdr3_aa: CASSSDRDDEKLFF
cdr3_nt: TGTGCCAGCAGTTCGGACAGGGATGATGAAAAACTGTTTTTT

clone_size: .
d_call: .
j_call: TRBJ2-1
v_call: TRBV18
cdr3_aa: CASSVQANNEQFF
cdr3_nt: TGTGCCAGCTCAGTACAGGCTAACAATGAGCAGTTCTTC

clone_size: .
d_call: TRBD2
j_call: TRBJ2-5
v_call: TRBV6-6
cdr3_aa: CASSYPGLAGDETQYF
cdr3_nt: TGTGCCAGCAGTTACCCGGGGCTAGCGGGGGATGAGACCCAGTACTTC

clone_size: .
d_call: TRBD1
j_call: TRBJ2-7
v_call: TRBV27
cdr3_aa: CASSFRTGGGEQYF
cdr3_nt: TGTGCCAGCAGTTTTCGTACAGGGGGCGGCGAGCAGTACTTC

clone_size: .
d_call: TRBD2
j_call: TRBJ2-3
v_call: TRBV10-1
cdr3_aa: CASSSGGAVDTQYF
cdr3_nt: TGCGCCAGCAGTAGCGGGGGGGCCGTGGATACGCAGTATTTT

clone_size: once
d_call: .
j_call: TRBJ1-2
v_call: TRBV11-1
cdr3_aa: CASSLTVDYGYTF
cdr3_nt: TGTGCCAGCAGCTTAACGGTGGACTATGGCTACACCTTC

clone_size: .
d_call: .
j_call: TRBJ2-3
v_call: TRBV7-2
cdr3_aa: CASSLDRDTDTQYF
cdr3_nt: TGTGCCAGCAGCTTAGATCGGGACACAGATACGCAGTATTTT

clone_size: .
d_call: TRBD1
j_call: TRBJ1-1
v_call: TRBV5-1
cdr3_aa: CASSLPGTGGTEAFF
cdr3_nt: TGCGCCAGCAGCTTACCCGGGACAGGGGGCACTGAAGCTTTCTTT

clone_size: .
d_call: TRBD2
j_call: TRBJ2-5
v_call: TRBV28
cdr3_aa: CASRTLAGQETQYF
cdr3_nt: TGTGCCAGCAGGACCCTAGCGGGACAAGAGACCCAGTACTTC

clone_size: once
d_call: TRBD2
j_call: TRBJ2-7
v_call: TRBV18
cdr3_aa: CASSRAGGAAYEQYF
cdr3_nt: TGTGCCAGCTCACGGGCGGGGGGCGCCGCCTACGAGCAGTACTTC

clone_size: .
d_call: TRBD1
j_call: TRBJ2-2
v_call: TRBV19
cdr3_aa: CASKPGTALTGELFF
cdr3_nt: TGTGCCAGTAAACCTGGGACAGCACTAACCGGGGAGCTGTTTTTT

clone_size: .
d_call: .
j_call: TRBJ2-7
v_call: TRBV28
cdr3_aa: CASSRDTHEQYF
cdr3_nt: TGTGCCAGCAGTCGGGACACCCACGAGCAGTACTTC

clone_size: .
d_call: TRBD2
j_call: TRBJ2-7
v_call: TRBV7-6
cdr3_aa: CASSLTGGEQYF
cdr3_nt: TGTGCCAGCAGCTTGACGGGGGGCGAGCAGTACTTC

clone_size: .
d_call: TRBD2
j_call: TRBJ2-2
v_call: TRBV7-2
cdr3_aa: CAIRWEGTNTGELFF
cdr3_nt: TGTGCCATCCGGTGGGAGGGAACGAACACCGGGGAGCTGTTTTTT

clone_size: few
d_call: .
j_call: TRBJ1-5
v_call: TRBV19
cdr3_aa: CASSIDLIQPQHF
cdr3_nt: TGTGCCAGTAGTATAGATCTTATTCAGCCCCAGCATTTT

clone_size: .
d_call: .
j_call: TRBJ2-1
v_call: TRBV6-2/TRBV6-3
cdr3_aa: CASSYRENNEQFF
cdr3_nt: TGTGCCAGCAGTTACAGGGAGAACAATGAGCAGTTCTTC

clone_size: .
d_call: TRBD1
j_call: TRBJ2-3
v_call: TRBV3-1/TRBV3-2
cdr3_aa: CASSRQTGGTDTQYF
cdr3_nt: TGTGCCAGCAGCCGCCAAACAGGGGGAACAGATACGCAGTATTTT

clone_size: .
d_call: TRBD2
j_call: TRBJ2-2
v_call: TRBV10-2
cdr3_aa: CASSGGLAGLGGGELFF
cdr3_nt: TGCGCCAGCAGTGGGGGACTAGCGGGGTTAGGCGGCGGGGAGCTGTTTTTT

clone_size: .
d_call: TRBD1
j_call: TRBJ1-2
v_call: TRBV7-2
cdr3_aa: CASSLAEGAGGYTF
cdr3_nt: TGTGCCAGCAGCTTAGCTGAGGGGGCGGGAGGCTACACCTTC

clone_size: .
d_call: TRBD1
j_call: TRBJ1-3
v_call: TRBV7-6
cdr3_aa: CASSTQDRAGNTIYF
cdr3_nt: TGTGCCAGCAGCACTCAGGACAGGGCTGGAAACACCATATATTTT

clone_size: .
d_call: .
j_call: TRBJ1-1
v_call: TRBV15
cdr3_aa: CATNRDINTEAFF
cdr3_nt: TGTGCCACCAACCGGGACATCAACACTGAAGCTTTCTTT

clone_size: .
d_call: .
j_call: TRBJ1-6
v_call: TRBV2
cdr3_aa: CASGGDPNSPLHF
cdr3_nt: TGTGCCAGCGGGGGGGATCCTAATTCACCCCTCCACTTT

clone_size: few
d_call: .
j_call: TRBJ2-7
v_call: TRBV6-4
cdr3_aa: CASSDDPEAGLNEQYF
cdr3_nt: TGTGCCAGCAGTGACGACCCCGAGGCAGGGTTGAACGAGCAGTACTTC

clone_size: .
d_call: .
j_call: TRBJ1-1
v_call: TRBV6-1
cdr3_aa: CASSEPGVANTEAFF
cdr3_nt: TGTGCCAGCAGTGAACCGGGGGTCGCGAACACTGAAGCTTTCTTT

clone_size: .
d_call: .
j_call: TRBJ2-3
v_call: TRBV4-3
cdr3_aa: CASSQDPEVDTQYF
cdr3_nt: TGCGCCAGCAGCCAAGACCCCGAGGTGGATACGCAGTATTTT

clone_size: .
d_call: .
j_call: TRBJ2-7
v_call: TRBV28
cdr3_aa: CASSPRGVSSYEQYF
cdr3_nt: TGTGCCAGCAGTCCCCGGGGAGTGTCGTCCTATGAGCAGTACTTC

clone_size: .
d_call: TRBD2
j_call: TRBJ2-3
v_call: TRBV2
cdr3_aa: CASRPLAGGPRGTDTQYF
cdr3_nt: TGTGCCAGCAGGCCACTAGCGGGGGGGCCTCGTGGCACAGATACGCAGTATTTT

clone_size: .
d_call: TRBD2
j_call: TRBJ2-3
v_call: TRBV6-5
cdr3_aa: CASTAGATDTQYF
cdr3_nt: TGTGCCAGCACAGCGGGGGCTACAGATACGCAGTATTTT

clone_size: large
d_call: .
j_call: TRBJ1-1
v_call: TRBV20-1
cdr3_aa: CSTHRDTEAFF
cdr3_nt: TGCAGTACCCACAGGGACACTGAAGCTTTCTTT

clone_size: .
d_call: .
j_call: TRBJ1-5
v_call: TRBV19
cdr3_aa: CASTLGASNQPQHF
cdr3_nt: TGTGCCAGTACCCTGGGGGCAAGCAATCAGCCCCAGCATTTT

clone_size: .
d_call: TRBD1
j_call: TRBJ2-7
v_call: TRBV11-2
cdr3_aa: CASSIGQGQYF
cdr3_nt: TGTGCCAGCAGCATAGGACAGGGGCAGTACTTC

clone_size: .
d_call: TRBD2
j_call: TRBJ2-5
v_call: TRBV3-1/TRBV3-2
cdr3_aa: CASSQKRTSGGWGNQETQYF
cdr3_nt: TGTGCCAGCAGCCAAAAACGGACTAGCGGGGGATGGGGTAATCAAGAGACCCAGTACTTC

clone_size: .
d_call: TRBD1
j_call: TRBJ1-4
v_call: TRBV11-2
cdr3_aa: CASSLSQGVLEKLFF
cdr3_nt: TGTGCCAGCAGCTTATCCCAGGGGGTCCTGGAAAAACTGTTTTTT

clone_size: .
d_call: .
j_call: TRBJ1-4
v_call: TRBV6-1
cdr3_aa: CASSDRQRNEKLFF
cdr3_nt: TGTGCCAGCAGTGACAGGCAACGAAATGAAAAACTGTTTTTT

clone_size: .
d_call: .
j_call: TRBJ2-2
v_call: TRBV19
cdr3_aa: CASSINSDTGELFF
cdr3_nt: TGTGCCAGTAGTATCAACTCTGACACCGGGGAGCTGTTTTTT

clone_size: .
d_call: TRBD1
j_call: TRBJ2-3
v_call: TRBV19
cdr3_aa: CASSTRTGLTDTQYF
cdr3_nt: TGTGCCAGTAGCACCCGGACAGGGTTGACAGATACGCAGTATTTT

clone_size: .
d_call: .
j_call: TRBJ1-5
v_call: TRBV6-6
cdr3_aa: CASSGGDQPQHF
cdr3_nt: TGTGCCAGCAGCGGGGGGGACCAGCCCCAGCATTTT

clone_size: .
d_call: TRBD2
j_call: TRBJ2-3
v_call: TRBV7-9
cdr3_aa: CASSLGSGGALFTDTQYF
cdr3_nt: TGTGCCAGCAGCTTAGGGAGCGGGGGGGCCCTATTTACAGATACGCAGTATTTT

clone_size: .
d_call: TRBD1
j_call: TRBJ1-5
v_call: TRBV19
cdr3_aa: CAIAPGQGSNQPQHF
cdr3_nt: TGTGCCATTGCTCCGGGACAGGGTAGCAATCAGCCCCAGCATTTT

clone_size: .
d_call: .
j_call: TRBJ1-6
v_call: TRBV7-8
cdr3_aa: CASSLEGGANSPLHF
cdr3_nt: TGTGCCAGCAGCTTAGAGGGGGGGGCAAATTCACCCCTCCACTTT

clone_size: .
d_call: .
j_call: TRBJ2-1
v_call: TRBV18
cdr3_aa: CASSPSTGGSYNEQFF
cdr3_nt: TGTGCCAGCTCACCATCTACCGGGGGCTCCTACAATGAGCAGTTCTTC

clone_size: .
d_call: .
j_call: TRBJ2-7
v_call: TRBV6-1
cdr3_aa: CASSEATDSYEQYF
cdr3_nt: TGTGCCAGCAGTGAAGCTACAGATTCCTACGAGCAGTACTTC

clone_size: .
d_call: .
j_call: TRBJ2-1
v_call: TRBV7-8
cdr3_aa: CASSLTQGGGNEQFF
cdr3_nt: TGTGCCAGCAGCTTAACTCAGGGTGGGGGGAATGAGCAGTTCTTC

clone_size: .
d_call: .
j_call: TRBJ2-7
v_call: TRBV2
cdr3_aa: CASRLQGHEQYF
cdr3_nt: TGTGCCAGCAGATTACAGGGACACGAGCAGTACTTC

clone_size: .
d_call: .
j_call: TRBJ2-7
v_call: TRBV6-6
cdr3_aa: CASTSPAGAYEQYF
cdr3_nt: TGTGCCAGCACCTCCCCGGCGGGCGCCTACGAGCAGTACTTC

clone_size: .
d_call: .
j_call: TRBJ2-5
v_call: TRBV11-2
cdr3_aa: CASSLEWGGRETQYF
cdr3_nt: TGTGCCAGCAGCTTAGAGTGGGGAGGTAGAGAGACCCAGTACTTC